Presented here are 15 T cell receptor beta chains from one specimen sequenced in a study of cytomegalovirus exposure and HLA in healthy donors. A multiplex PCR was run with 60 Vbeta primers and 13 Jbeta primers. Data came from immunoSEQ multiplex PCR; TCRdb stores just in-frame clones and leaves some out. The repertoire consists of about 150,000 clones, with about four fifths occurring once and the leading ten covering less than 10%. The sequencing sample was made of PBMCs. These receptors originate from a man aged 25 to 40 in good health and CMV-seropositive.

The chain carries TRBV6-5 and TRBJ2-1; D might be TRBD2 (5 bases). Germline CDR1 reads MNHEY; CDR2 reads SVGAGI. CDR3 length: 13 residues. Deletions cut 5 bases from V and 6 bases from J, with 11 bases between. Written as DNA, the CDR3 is TGTGCCAGCAGTCACGGGAACCCCAATGAGCAGTTCTTC. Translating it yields CASSHGNPNEQFF.

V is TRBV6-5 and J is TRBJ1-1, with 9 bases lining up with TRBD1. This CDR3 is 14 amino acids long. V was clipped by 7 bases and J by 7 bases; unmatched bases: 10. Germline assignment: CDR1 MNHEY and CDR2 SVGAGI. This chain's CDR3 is CASTYTGGANEAFF. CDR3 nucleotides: TGTGCCAGCACCTACACAGGGGGCGCAAATGAAGCTTTCTTT.

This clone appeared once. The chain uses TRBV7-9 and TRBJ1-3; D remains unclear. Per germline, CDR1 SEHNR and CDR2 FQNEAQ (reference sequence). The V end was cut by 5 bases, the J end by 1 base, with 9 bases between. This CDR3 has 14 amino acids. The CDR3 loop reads CASSQSESGNTIYF. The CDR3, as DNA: TGTGCCAGCAGCCAAAGCGAGTCTGGAAACACCATATATTTT.

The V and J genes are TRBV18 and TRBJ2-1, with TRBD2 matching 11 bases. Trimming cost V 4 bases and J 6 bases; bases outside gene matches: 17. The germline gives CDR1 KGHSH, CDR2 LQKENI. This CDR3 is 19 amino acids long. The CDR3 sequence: CASSRREPLAGGYGNEQFF. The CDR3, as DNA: TGTGCCAGCTCACGAAGGGAGCCGCTAGCGGGGGGATATGGCAATGAGCAGTTCTTC.

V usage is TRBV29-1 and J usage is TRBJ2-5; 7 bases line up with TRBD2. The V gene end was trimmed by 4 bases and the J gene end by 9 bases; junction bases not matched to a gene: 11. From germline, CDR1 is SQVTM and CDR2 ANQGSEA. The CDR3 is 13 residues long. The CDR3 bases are TGCAGCGTTGGGGAGGGGAGCCGGGGGGCCCAGTACTTC. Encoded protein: CSVGEGSRGAQYF.

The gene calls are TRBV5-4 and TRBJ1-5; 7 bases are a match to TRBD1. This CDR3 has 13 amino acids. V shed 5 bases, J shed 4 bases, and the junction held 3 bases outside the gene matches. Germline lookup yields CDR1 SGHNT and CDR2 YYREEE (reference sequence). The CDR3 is CASSRDRNQPQHF. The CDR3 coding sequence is TGTGCCAGCAGTCGGGACAGAAATCAGCCCCAGCATTTT.

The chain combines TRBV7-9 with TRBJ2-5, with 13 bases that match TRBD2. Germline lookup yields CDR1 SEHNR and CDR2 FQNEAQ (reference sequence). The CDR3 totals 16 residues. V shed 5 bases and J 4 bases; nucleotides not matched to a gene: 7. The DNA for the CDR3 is TGTGCCAGCAGCAAACCGGGACTAGCGGGATTAGAGACCCAGTACTTC. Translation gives CASSKPGLAGLETQYF. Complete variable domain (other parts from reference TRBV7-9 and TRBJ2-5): DTGVSQNPRHKITKRGQNVTFRCDPISEHNRLYWYRQTLGQGPEFLTYFQNEAQLEKSRLLSDRFSAERPKGSFSTLEIQRTEQGDSAMYLCASSKPGLAGLETQYFGPGTRLLVL.

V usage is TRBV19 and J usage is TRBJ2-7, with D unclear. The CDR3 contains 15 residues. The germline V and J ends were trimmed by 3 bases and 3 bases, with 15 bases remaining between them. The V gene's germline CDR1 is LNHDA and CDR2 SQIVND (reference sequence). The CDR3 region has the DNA TGTGCCAGTAGTATGGGCCCGAACCCCCTCTACGAGCAGTACTTC. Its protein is CASSMGPNPLYEQYF. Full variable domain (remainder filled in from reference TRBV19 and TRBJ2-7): DGGITQSPKYLFRKEGQNVTLSCEQNLNHDAMYWYRQDPGQGLRLIYYSQIVNDFQKGDIAEGYSVSREKKESFPLTVTSAQKNPTAFYLCASSMGPNPLYEQYFGPGTRLTVT.

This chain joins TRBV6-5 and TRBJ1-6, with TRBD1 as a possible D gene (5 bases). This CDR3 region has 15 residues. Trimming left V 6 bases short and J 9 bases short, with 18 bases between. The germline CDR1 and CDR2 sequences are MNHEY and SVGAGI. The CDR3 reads CASSLASGLGSPLHF. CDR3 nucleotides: TGTGCCAGCAGCCTCGCGTCAGGGCTTGGTTCACCCCTCCACTTT.

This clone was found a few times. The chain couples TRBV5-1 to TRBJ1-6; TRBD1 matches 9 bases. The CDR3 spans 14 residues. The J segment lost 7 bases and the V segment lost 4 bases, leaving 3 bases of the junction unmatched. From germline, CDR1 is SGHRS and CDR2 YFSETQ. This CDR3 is CASSLDRGNSPLHF. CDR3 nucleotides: TGCGCCAGCAGCCTTGACAGGGGGAATTCACCCCTCCACTTT.

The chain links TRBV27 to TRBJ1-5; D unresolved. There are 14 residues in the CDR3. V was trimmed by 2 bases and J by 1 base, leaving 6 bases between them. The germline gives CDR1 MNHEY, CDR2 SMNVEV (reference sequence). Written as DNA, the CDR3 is TGTGCCAGCAGTTTACGAGCCAGCAATCAGCCCCAGCATTTT. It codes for CASSLRASNQPQHF.

Here the CDR3 DNA reads TGCGCCAGCAGCTTGAGGACAGGGGAGGACGAGCAGTACTTC. Protein: CASSLRTGEDEQYF. V and J are TRBV5-1 and TRBJ2-7; TRBD1 agrees at 9 bases. Trimming cost V 1 base and J 5 bases; bases outside gene matches: 4. In germline, CDR1 is SGHRS, CDR2 YFSETQ. The CDR3 is 14 amino acids.

The CDR3 spells CASSVGASGGTWETQYF. CDR3 nucleotide sequence: TGTGCCAGCAGCGTAGGGGCTAGCGGGGGGACATGGGAGACCCAGTACTTC. V usage is TRBV9 and J usage is TRBJ2-5; 11 bases line up with TRBD2. From germline, CDR1 is SGDLS and CDR2 YYNGEE. V lost 0 bases to trimming and J lost 5 bases; unmatched junction nucleotides: 9. The length of the CDR3 is 17 residues.

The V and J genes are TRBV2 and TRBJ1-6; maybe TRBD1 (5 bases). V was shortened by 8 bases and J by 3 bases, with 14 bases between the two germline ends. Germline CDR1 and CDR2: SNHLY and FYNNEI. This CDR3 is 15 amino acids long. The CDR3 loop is CASWGGTIYNSPLHF. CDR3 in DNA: TGTGCCAGCTGGGGGGGGACGATCTATAATTCACCCCTCCACTTT.

CDR3: CASSATGDVYTF. CDR3 DNA: TGTGCCAGCAGCGCGACAGGGGATGTCTACACCTTC. The chain is built from TRBV6-5 and TRBJ1-2; TRBD1 matches 8 bases. The trim removed 6 bases at V and 10 bases at J, leaving 7 bases unmatched. In germline, CDR1 is MNHEY, CDR2 SVGAGI. The CDR3 length is 12 residues.